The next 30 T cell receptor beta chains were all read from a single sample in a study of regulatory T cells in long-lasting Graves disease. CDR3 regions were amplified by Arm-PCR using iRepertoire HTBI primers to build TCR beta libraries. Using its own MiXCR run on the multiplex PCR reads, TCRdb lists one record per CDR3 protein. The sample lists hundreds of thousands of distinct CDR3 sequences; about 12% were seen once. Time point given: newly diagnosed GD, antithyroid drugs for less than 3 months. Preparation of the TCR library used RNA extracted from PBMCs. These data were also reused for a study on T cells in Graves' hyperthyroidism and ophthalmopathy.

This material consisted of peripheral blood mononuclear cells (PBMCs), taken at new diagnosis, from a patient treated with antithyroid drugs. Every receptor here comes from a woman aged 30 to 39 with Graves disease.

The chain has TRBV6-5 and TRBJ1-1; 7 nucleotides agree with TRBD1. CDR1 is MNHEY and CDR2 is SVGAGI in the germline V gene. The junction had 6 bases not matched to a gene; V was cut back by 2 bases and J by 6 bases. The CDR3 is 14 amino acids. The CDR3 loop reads CASSYHEQGAEAFF. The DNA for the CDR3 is TGTGCCAGCAGTTACCACGAGCAGGGGGCTGAAGCTTTCTTT.

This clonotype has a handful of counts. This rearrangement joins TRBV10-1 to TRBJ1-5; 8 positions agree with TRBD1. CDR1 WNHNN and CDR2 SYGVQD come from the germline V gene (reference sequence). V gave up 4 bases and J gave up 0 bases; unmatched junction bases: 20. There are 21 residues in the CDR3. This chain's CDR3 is CASSVPCLRDRPLYSNQPQHF. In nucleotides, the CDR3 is TGCGCCAGCAGTGTGCCCTGTCTCCGGGACAGGCCCCTTTATAGCAATCAGCCCCAGCATTTT.

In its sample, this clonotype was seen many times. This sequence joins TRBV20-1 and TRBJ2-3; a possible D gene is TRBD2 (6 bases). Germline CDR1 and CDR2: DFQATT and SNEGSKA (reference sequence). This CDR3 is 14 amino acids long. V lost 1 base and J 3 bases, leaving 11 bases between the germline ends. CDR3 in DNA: TGCAGTGCTAGAGCAGGAGGGCCGACAGATACGCAGTATTTT. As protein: CSARAGGPTDTQYF.

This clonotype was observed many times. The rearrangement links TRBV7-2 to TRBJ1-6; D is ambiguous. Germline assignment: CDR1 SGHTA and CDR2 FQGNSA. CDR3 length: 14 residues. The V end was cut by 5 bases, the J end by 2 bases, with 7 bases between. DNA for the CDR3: TGTGCCAGCAGCCCGAGGACCTATAATTCACCCCTCCACTTT. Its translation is CASSPRTYNSPLHF.

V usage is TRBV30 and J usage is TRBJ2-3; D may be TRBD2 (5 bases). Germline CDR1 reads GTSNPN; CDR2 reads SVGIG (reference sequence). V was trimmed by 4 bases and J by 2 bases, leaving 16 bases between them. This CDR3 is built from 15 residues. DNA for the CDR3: TGTGCCTGGAAAAGGAGCGGACGCAACACAGATACGCAGTATTTT. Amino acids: CAWKRSGRNTDTQYF.

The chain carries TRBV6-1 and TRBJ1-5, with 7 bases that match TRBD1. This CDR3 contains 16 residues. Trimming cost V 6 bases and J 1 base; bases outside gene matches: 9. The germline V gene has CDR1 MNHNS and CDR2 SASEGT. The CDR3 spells CASSQLTGASNQPQHF. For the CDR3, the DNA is TGTGCCAGCAGCCAACTTACAGGGGCAAGCAATCAGCCCCAGCATTTT.

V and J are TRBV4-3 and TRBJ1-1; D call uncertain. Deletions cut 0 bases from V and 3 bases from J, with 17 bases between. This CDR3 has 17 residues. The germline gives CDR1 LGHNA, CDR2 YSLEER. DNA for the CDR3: TGCGCCAGCAGCCAAGATTTAGGACGTAGGACGTACACTGAAGCTTTCTTT. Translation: CASSQDLGRRTYTEAFF.

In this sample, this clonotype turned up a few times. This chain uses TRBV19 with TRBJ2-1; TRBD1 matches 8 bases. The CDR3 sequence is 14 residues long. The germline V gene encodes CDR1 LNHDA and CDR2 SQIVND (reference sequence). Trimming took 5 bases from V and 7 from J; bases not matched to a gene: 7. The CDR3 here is CASSLWTGKNEQFF. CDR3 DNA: TGTGCCAGTAGTCTATGGACAGGGAAGAATGAGCAGTTCTTC. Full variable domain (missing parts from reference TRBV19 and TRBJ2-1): DGGITQSPKYLFRKEGQNVTLSCEQNLNHDAMYWYRQDPGQGLRLIYYSQIVNDFQKGDIAEGYSVSREKKESFPLTVTSAQKNPTAFYLCASSLWTGKNEQFFGPGTRLTVL.

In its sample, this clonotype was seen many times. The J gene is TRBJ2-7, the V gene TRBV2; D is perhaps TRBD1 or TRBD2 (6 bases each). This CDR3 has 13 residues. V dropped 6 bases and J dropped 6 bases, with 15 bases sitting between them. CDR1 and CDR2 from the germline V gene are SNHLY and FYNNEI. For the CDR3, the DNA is TGTGCCAGCAGCGAGACACAGGGAGGCGAGCAGTACTTC. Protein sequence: CASSETQGGEQYF.

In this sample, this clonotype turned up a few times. This CDR3 is CASSYSADRAAGELFF. In DNA, the CDR3 is TGTGCCAGCAGTTACTCCGCTGACAGGGCGGCCGGGGAGCTGTTTTTT. The rearrangement joins TRBV6-5 to TRBJ2-2; TRBD1 matches at 7 bases. Germline CDR1 and CDR2: MNHEY and SVGAGI. With 0 bases clipped from V and 6 bases from J, the junction kept 7 bases outside the gene matches. CDR3 length: 16 residues.

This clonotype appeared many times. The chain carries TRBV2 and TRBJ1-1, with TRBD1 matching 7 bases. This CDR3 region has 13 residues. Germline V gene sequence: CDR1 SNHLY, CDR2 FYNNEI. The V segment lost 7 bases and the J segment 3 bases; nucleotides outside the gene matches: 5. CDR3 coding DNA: TGTGCCAGCACGGGACAGAGTTACACTGAAGCTTTCTTT. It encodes CASTGQSYTEAFF.

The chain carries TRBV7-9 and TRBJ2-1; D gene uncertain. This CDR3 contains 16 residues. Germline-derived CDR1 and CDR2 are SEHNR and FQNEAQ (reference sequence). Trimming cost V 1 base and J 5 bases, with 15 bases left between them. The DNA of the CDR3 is TGTGCCAGCAGCTTAGTGGCCATAACGAAAAACAATGAGCAGTTCTTC. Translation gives CASSLVAITKNNEQFF. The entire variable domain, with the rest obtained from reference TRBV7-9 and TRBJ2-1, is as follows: DTGVSQNPRHKITKRGQNVTFRCDPISEHNRLYWYRQTLGQGPEFLTYFQNEAQLEKSRLLSDRFSAERPKGSFSTLEIQRTEQGDSAMYLCASSLVAITKNNEQFFGPGTRLTVL.

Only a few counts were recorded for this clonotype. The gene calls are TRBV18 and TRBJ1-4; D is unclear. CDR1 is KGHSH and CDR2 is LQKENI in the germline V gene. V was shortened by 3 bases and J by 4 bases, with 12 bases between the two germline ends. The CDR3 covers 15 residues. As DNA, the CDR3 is TGTGCCAGCTCACCGGGTCGGGCCCGTAATGAAAAACTGTTTTTT. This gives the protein CASSPGRARNEKLFF.

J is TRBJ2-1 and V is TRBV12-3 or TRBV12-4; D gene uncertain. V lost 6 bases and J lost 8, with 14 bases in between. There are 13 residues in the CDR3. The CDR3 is CASSRLSGHEQFF. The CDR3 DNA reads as TGTGCCAGCAGCCGGTTGTCTGGGCATGAGCAGTTCTTC.

CDR3 bases: TGTGCCAGCAGCGGGTCTCGGGGCCCCTCCTACGAGCAGTACTTC. Translating it yields CASSGSRGPSYEQYF. The chain is built from TRBV9 and TRBJ2-7; D possibly uses TRBD1 or TRBD2 (5 bases each). Germline V gene lookup returns CDR1 SGDLS and CDR2 YYNGEE. This CDR3 comprises 15 residues. V lost 3 bases to trimming and J lost 0 bases, with 13 bases between them.

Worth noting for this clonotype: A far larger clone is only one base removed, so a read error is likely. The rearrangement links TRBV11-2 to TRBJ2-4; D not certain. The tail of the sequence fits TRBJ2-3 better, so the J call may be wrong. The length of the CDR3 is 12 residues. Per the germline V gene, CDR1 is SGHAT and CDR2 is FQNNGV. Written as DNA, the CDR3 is TGTGCCAGCAGCTTAGGGAGAGATATGCAGTATTTT. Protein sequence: CASSLGRDMQYF.

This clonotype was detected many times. CDR3 bases: TGTGCCATCAGTGAGTCTTGGCCTAGTGCTACCTACGAGCAGTACTTC. Its protein is CAISESWPSATYEQYF. The gene calls are TRBV10-3 and TRBJ2-7; D is ambiguous. CDR3 length: 16 amino acids. Germline assignment: CDR1 ENHRY and CDR2 SYGVKD. V lost 0 bases and J 2 bases, leaving 14 bases between the germline ends.

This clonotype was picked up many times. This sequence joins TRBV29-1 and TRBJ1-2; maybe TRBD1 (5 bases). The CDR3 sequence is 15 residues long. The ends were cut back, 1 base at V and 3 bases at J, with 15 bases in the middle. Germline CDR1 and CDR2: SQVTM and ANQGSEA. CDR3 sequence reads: CSVEGLDRDYYGYTF. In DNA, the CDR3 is TGCAGCGTTGAAGGGTTGGATCGGGACTACTATGGCTACACCTTC.

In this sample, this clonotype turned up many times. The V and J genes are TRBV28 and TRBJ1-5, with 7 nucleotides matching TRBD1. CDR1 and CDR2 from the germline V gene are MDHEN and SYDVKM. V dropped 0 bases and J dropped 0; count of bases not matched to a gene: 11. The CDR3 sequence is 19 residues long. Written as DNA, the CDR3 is TGTGCCAGCAGTTTATGGGGCTTGGGACAGCAAAATAGCAATCAGCCCCAGCATTTT. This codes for CASSLWGLGQQNSNQPQHF.

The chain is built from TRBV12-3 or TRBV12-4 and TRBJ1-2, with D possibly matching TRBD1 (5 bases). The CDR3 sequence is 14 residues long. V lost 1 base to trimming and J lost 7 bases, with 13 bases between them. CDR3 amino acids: CASSLVSGYSGYTF. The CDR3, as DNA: TGTGCCAGCAGTTTAGTTTCAGGGTACAGTGGCTACACCTTC.

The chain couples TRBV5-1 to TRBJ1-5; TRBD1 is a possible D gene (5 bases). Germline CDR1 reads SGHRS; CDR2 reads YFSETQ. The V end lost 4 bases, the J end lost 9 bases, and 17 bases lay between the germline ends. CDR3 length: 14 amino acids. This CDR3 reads CASSPGPTLAPQHF. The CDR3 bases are TGCGCCAGCAGCCCGGGACCCACTTTGGCGCCCCAGCATTTT.

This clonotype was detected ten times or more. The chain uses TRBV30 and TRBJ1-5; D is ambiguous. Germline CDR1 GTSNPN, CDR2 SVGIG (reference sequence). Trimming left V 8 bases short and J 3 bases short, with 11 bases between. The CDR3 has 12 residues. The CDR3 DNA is TGTGCCCGCCTGCGGGTCAATCAGCCCCAGCATTTT. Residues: CARLRVNQPQHF.

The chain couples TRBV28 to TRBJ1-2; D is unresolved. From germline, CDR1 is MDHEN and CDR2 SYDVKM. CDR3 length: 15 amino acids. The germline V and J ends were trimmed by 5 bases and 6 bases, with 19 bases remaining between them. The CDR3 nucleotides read TGTGCCAGCAGTCCCCTCCCTGGCATCCCCCATGGCTACACCTTC. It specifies CASSPLPGIPHGYTF.

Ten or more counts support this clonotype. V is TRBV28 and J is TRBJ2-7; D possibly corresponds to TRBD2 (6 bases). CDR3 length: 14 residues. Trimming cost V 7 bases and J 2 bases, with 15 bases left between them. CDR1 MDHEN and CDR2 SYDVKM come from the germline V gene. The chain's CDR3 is CASKNGTAPYEQYF. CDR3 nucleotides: TGTGCCAGCAAAAACGGGACTGCCCCCTACGAGCAGTACTTC.

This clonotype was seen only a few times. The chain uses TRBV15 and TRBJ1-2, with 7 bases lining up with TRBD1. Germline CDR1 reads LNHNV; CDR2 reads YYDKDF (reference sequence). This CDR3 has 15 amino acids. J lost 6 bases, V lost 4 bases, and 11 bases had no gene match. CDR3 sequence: CATSIQGGGYDGYTF. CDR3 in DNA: TGTGCCACCAGCATCCAGGGGGGGGGGTATGATGGCTACACCTTC.

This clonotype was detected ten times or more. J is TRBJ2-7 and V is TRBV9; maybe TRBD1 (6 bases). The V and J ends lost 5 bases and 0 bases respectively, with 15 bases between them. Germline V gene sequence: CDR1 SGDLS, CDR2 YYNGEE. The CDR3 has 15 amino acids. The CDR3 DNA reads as TGTGCCAGCAGTGAAGGGGACACGGTCTCCTACGAGCAGTACTTC. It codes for CASSEGDTVSYEQYF.

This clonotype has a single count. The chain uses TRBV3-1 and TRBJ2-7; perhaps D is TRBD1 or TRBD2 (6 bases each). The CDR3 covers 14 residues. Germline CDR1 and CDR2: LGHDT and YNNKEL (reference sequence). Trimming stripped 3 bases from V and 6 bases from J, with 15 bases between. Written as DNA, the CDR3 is TGTGCCAGCAGCCAGGGGGGCTCAGGAGGCGAGCAGTACTTC. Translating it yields CASSQGGSGGEQYF.

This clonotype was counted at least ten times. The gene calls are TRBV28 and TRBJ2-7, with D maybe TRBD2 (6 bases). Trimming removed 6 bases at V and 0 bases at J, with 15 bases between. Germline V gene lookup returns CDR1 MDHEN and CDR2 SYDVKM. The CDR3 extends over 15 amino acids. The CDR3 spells CASSPRDSSSYEQYF. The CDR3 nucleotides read TGTGCCAGCAGCCCTAGGGACTCCAGCTCCTACGAGCAGTACTTC.

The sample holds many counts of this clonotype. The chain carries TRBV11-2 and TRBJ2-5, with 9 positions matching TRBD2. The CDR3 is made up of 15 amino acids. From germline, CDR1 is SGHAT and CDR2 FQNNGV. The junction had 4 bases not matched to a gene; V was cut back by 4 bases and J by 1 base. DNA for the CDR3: TGTGCCAGCAGCTCTACTAGCGGGCTCCAAGAGACCCAGTACTTC. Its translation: CASSSTSGLQETQYF.

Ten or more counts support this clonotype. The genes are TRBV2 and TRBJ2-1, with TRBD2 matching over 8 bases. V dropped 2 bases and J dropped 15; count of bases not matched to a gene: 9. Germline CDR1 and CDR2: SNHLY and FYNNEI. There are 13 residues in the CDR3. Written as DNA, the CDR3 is TGTGCCAGCAGTGAAATTCCAGCGGGAGTTGGGTTCTTC. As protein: CASSEIPAGVGFF.